These 11 T cell receptor beta chains were sequenced from one sample in a study of cytomegalovirus exposure and HLA in healthy donors. The table came from immunoSEQ multiplex PCR; TCRdb's copy has only in-frame clones and leaves some out. The sample shows 100,000 to 150,000 clones, approximately 95% of them seen only once. The sequenced material came from PBMCs. The source is a man between 18 and 35 years old in good health and CMV-seronegative.

The chain couples TRBV5-5 to TRBJ1-1; D not resolved. This CDR3 has 15 residues. V lost 4 bases and J lost 1, with 14 bases in between. CDR1 SGHKS and CDR2 YYEKEE come from the germline V gene (reference sequence). CDR3 nucleotides: TGTGCCAGCAGCCCCCAGTATCAGCGGAACACTGAAGCTTTCTTT. Protein: CASSPQYQRNTEAFF.

This clone appeared once. This chain links TRBV13 with TRBJ2-1; the match to TRBD2 covers 7 bases. This CDR3 region has 16 residues. V was clipped by 8 bases and J by 8 bases; unmatched bases: 18. Per the germline V gene, CDR1 is PRHDT and CDR2 is FYEKMQ (reference sequence). CDR3 coding DNA: TGTGCCAGCCGGCGGGAGTTTATGGGGGAGAGGGATGAGCAGTTCTTC. It translates to CASRREFMGERDEQFF.

The V call is TRBV16, the J call TRBJ1-2; TRBD1 might be the D (5 bases). The CDR3 is 15 amino acids. The germline V gene has CDR1 KGHSY and CDR2 FQNENV. Trimming pared 4 bases from V and 4 bases from J, leaving 16 bases between. CDR3 in DNA: TGTGCCAGCAGCCCGCAGCGGGGGGTCATCTATGGCTACACCTTC. It encodes CASSPQRGVIYGYTF.

The chain carries TRBV6-5 and TRBJ2-3; D unresolved. The CDR3 loop spans 13 amino acids. Trimming shortened V by 4 bases and J by 2 bases, and 7 bases separated the two germline ends. Germline V gene sequence: CDR1 MNHEY, CDR2 SVGAGI. The CDR3 sequence is CASSLAVTDTQYF. In DNA form, the CDR3 reads TGTGCCAGCAGTTTGGCAGTCACAGATACGCAGTATTTT.

This clone was picked up one time. The chain is built from TRBV6-1 and TRBJ2-7; 8 positions agree with TRBD1. CDR1 is MNHNS, CDR2 SASEGT, per germline. J gave up 0 bases and V 3 bases, and 13 bases lay outside the gene matches. The CDR3 sequence is 18 residues long. This CDR3 reads CASSDSYRGQVYSYEQYF. Written as DNA, the CDR3 is TGTGCCAGCAGTGACAGTTATAGGGGACAGGTCTACTCCTACGAGCAGTACTTC.

The CDR3 region is CASSLTSGSTGELFF. The DNA for the CDR3 is TGTGCCAGCAGCTTAACTAGCGGGAGTACCGGGGAGCTGTTTTTT. This chain uses TRBV7-3 with TRBJ2-2; 9 bases are shared with TRBD2. The trim removed 0 bases at V and 5 bases at J, leaving 1 base unmatched. There are 15 residues in the CDR3. Germline lookup yields CDR1 SGHTA and CDR2 FQGTGA.

This chain links TRBV2 with TRBJ2-1; maybe TRBD2 (7 bases). The CDR3 totals 16 residues. V lost 3 bases and J lost 3, with 15 bases in between. In germline, CDR1 is SNHLY, CDR2 FYNNEI. The CDR3 nucleotides read TGTGCCAGCAGTGATCGAAGGGAGGGGGACTACAATGAGCAGTTCTTC. Its protein product is CASSDRREGDYNEQFF.

The chain couples TRBV30 to TRBJ1-2, with 8 bases matching TRBD1. The CDR3 loop spans 16 amino acids. Trimming removed 6 bases from V and 0 bases from J; junction bases left unmatched: 12. Germline V gene sequence: CDR1 GTSNPN, CDR2 SVGIG (reference sequence). CDR3 DNA: TGTGCCTGCCCGCCCCTCGGACAGGGACCTAACTATGGCTACACCTTC. Translated: CACPPLGQGPNYGYTF. The variable domain in full, completed from reference TRBV30 and TRBJ1-2, reads SQTIHQWPATLVQPVGSPLSLECTVEGTSNPNLYWYRQAAGRGLQLLFYSVGIGQISSEVPQNLSASRPQDRQFILSSKKLLLSDSGFYLCACPPLGQGPNYGYTFGSGTRLTVV.

The chain employs TRBV28 and TRBJ2-1, with D maybe TRBD2 (5 bases). There are 16 residues in the CDR3. Germline V gene lookup returns CDR1 MDHEN and CDR2 SYDVKM. V was shortened by 6 bases and J by 0 bases, with 15 bases between the two germline ends. The CDR3 coding sequence is TGTGCCAGCAGGCCCTTTGCGGGTAGCTCCTACAATGAGCAGTTCTTC. This encodes CASRPFAGSSYNEQFF.

The chain links TRBV9 to TRBJ2-1; 8 positions match TRBD2. The germline CDR1 and CDR2 sequences are SGDLS and YYNGEE. V lost 5 bases, J lost 6 bases, and 7 bases stayed unmatched. The CDR3 is 14 amino acids. The CDR3: CASSRTSFLNEQFF. For the CDR3, the DNA is TGTGCCAGCAGTCGGACTAGCTTCCTCAATGAGCAGTTCTTC.

The V call is TRBV13, the J call TRBJ2-3; 11 bases are a match to TRBD1. The V segment lost 1 base and the J segment 6 bases; nucleotides outside the gene matches: 9. CDR3 length equals 17 residues. The germline V gene has CDR1 PRHDT and CDR2 FYEKMQ (reference sequence). The CDR3 is CASSLASDRGQSDTQYF. The CDR3 DNA reads TGTGCCAGCAGCTTAGCCTCGGACAGGGGGCAATCGGATACGCAGTATTTT.